The 19 T cell receptor beta chains below come from one sample, sequenced in a study of technical replicates of blood from a handful of donors. The data were produced by immunoSEQ multiplex PCR, yet TCRdb's version contains in-frame clones alone and is incomplete. The table has 80,000 to 95,000 clones, about 94% seen once. The sequenced sample was T cells isolated from PBMCs. The receptors come from a human donor in good health.

This clone was counted once. V usage is TRBV2 and J usage is TRBJ1-6; 11 bases map to TRBD1. Germline V CDR1 and CDR2: SNHLY, FYNNEI. CDR3 size: 15 residues. V was pared by 5 bases and J by 6 bases, with 3 bases of the junction left unmatched. The CDR3 loop is CASSRDRGSNSPLHF. In DNA, the CDR3 is TGTGCCAGCAGTCGGGACAGGGGGAGTAATTCACCCCTCCACTTT.

The V and J genes are TRBV18 and TRBJ1-5; no reliable D call. CDR3 size: 14 residues. The V end lost 2 bases, the J end lost 6 bases, and 11 bases lay between the germline ends. Germline V gene lookup returns CDR1 KGHSH and CDR2 LQKENI. This CDR3 is CASSPDPRGQPQHF. CDR3 DNA: TGTGCCAGCTCACCAGACCCTCGGGGTCAGCCCCAGCATTTT.

The V and J genes are TRBV18 and TRBJ2-7; TRBD1 matches 7 bases. V shed 4 bases and J 2 bases; nucleotides not matched to a gene: 5. Per the germline V gene, CDR1 is KGHSH and CDR2 is LQKENI. This CDR3 comprises 14 residues. CDR3 amino acids: CASSRDRATYEQYF. The CDR3 coding sequence is TGTGCCAGCTCACGAGACAGGGCAACCTACGAGCAGTACTTC.

The genes are TRBV5-1 and TRBJ1-5; the match to TRBD1 covers 7 bases. Germline assignment: CDR1 SGHRS and CDR2 YFSETQ. This CDR3 region has 14 residues. V lost 0 bases and J lost 7; bases outside the gene matches: 4. CDR3 protein: CASSLGDSEQPQHF. The CDR3 DNA sequence: TGCGCCAGCAGCTTGGGGGACAGTGAGCAGCCCCAGCATTTT.

The gene calls are TRBV6-5 and TRBJ2-2; D not certain. CDR1 and CDR2 (germline): MNHEY, SVGAGI. V was clipped by 4 bases and J by 2 bases, with 14 bases between them. The length of the CDR3 is 16 residues. CDR3 DNA sequence: TGTGCCAGCAGTTCGAGACTGGAATCTAACACCGGGGAGCTGTTTTTT. Translating gives CASSSRLESNTGELFF.

V gene TRBV4-2 combines with J gene TRBJ2-7, with 7 bases that match TRBD1. CDR1 and CDR2 from the germline V gene are LGHNA and YNFKEQ. J lost 4 bases, V lost 0 bases, and 9 bases had no gene match. CDR3 length: 16 residues. The CDR3 reads CASSQDFWTGEYEQYF. The CDR3 region has the DNA TGTGCCAGCAGCCAAGATTTCTGGACAGGAGAATACGAGCAGTACTTC.

J is TRBJ1-5 and V is TRBV6-5; the match to TRBD1 covers 8 bases. Germline V lookup: CDR1 MNHEY, CDR2 SVGAGI. This CDR3 has 15 residues. The junction had 3 bases not matched to a gene; V was cut back by 0 bases and J by 5 bases. CDR3 loop: CASSYSHRGDQPQHF. CDR3 coding DNA: TGTGCCAGCAGTTACTCGCACAGGGGGGATCAGCCCCAGCATTTT.

This chain uses TRBV7-7 with TRBJ1-1; D is perhaps TRBD1 (5 bases). The germline gives CDR1 SSHAT, CDR2 FNYEAQ (reference sequence). The CDR3 is 20 residues long. V dropped 5 bases and J dropped 0 bases, with 28 bases sitting between them. The CDR3 loop is CASSNGNRRPSPTMNTEAFF. The CDR3, as DNA: TGTGCCAGCAGCAATGGGAACAGGCGGCCTTCCCCTACCATGAACACTGAAGCTTTCTTT.

The chain has TRBV4-1 and TRBJ1-6; the match to TRBD1 covers 7 bases. The CDR3 covers 16 residues. Unmatched junction bases numbered 12, after V lost 4 bases and J lost 9 bases. The V gene's germline CDR1 is MGHRA and CDR2 YSYEKL. For the CDR3, the DNA is TGCGCCAGCAGCCCCGGGAGCAGGGGGAAGGGTTCACCCCTCCACTTT. Translated, it gives CASSPGSRGKGSPLHF.

The chain is built from TRBV27 and TRBJ2-1; the D is unclear. Germline values: CDR1 MNHEY, CDR2 SMNVEV (reference sequence). The CDR3 extends over 13 amino acids. The ends were cut back, 3 bases at V and 2 bases at J, with 5 bases in the middle. The CDR3 bases are TGTGCCAGCAGTTTCTCAGCCTACAATGAGCAGTTCTTC. It codes for CASSFSAYNEQFF.

V gene TRBV7-8 combines with J gene TRBJ2-1; 7 positions match TRBD2. CDR1 is SGHVS, CDR2 FQNEAQ, per germline. There are 12 residues in the CDR3. V trimming: 5 bases; J trimming: 14 bases; junction bases outside the gene matches: 9. CDR3 bases: TGTGCCAGCAGCCCAACTAGCGTGTCAGAGTTCTTC. Translated, it gives CASSPTSVSEFF.

The J gene is TRBJ2-3, the V gene TRBV9; 7 nucleotides line up with TRBD1. CDR1 and CDR2 from the germline V gene are SGDLS and YYNGEE. Trimming took 5 bases from V and 4 from J; bases not matched to a gene: 10. CDR3 length equals 15 residues. The CDR3 sequence is CASSSGTAIPDTQYF. The CDR3 DNA follows: TGTGCCAGCAGTTCCGGGACAGCCATCCCAGATACGCAGTATTTT.

This clone was seen a few times. The V call is TRBV9, the J call TRBJ1-1; D is undetermined. The CDR3 length is 13 residues. The germline V gene has CDR1 SGDLS and CDR2 YYNGEE. The V end was cut by 2 bases, the J end by 1 base, with 6 bases between. CDR3 sequence (DNA): TGTGCCAGCAGCGTGTCAGGGAACACTGAAGCTTTCTTT. Translation: CASSVSGNTEAFF.

In DNA, the CDR3 is TGCGCCAGCAGCCGCTCCCTAGCGGGTAACTACGAGCAGTACTTC. Translated: CASSRSLAGNYEQYF. This chain uses TRBV4-1 with TRBJ2-7, with 8 bases lining up with TRBD2. There are 15 residues in the CDR3. Germline-derived CDR1 and CDR2 are MGHRA and YSYEKL. V was clipped by 4 bases and J by 3 bases; unmatched bases: 8.

The rearrangement joins TRBV19 to TRBJ2-1, with TRBD2 identical over 10 bases. V lost 5 bases and J lost 5; bases outside the gene matches: 6. The germline CDR1 and CDR2 sequences are LNHDA and SQIVND (reference sequence). The length of the CDR3 is 15 residues. CDR3 sequence: CASSYSGGPNNEQFF. CDR3 nucleotide sequence: TGTGCCAGTAGTTATAGCGGGGGGCCTAACAATGAGCAGTTCTTC.

This clone was observed once. The chain combines TRBV11-2 with TRBJ1-1; D unresolved. Germline V gene sequence: CDR1 SGHAT, CDR2 FQNNGV. V lost 3 bases to trimming and J lost 5 bases, with 7 bases between them. The CDR3 covers 12 residues. The CDR3 sequence: CASSLERTEAFF. The DNA for the CDR3 is TGTGCCAGCAGCTTGGAGCGTACTGAAGCTTTCTTT.

The J gene is TRBJ2-7, the V gene TRBV11-3; D may be TRBD1 (6 bases). Deletions cut 5 bases from V and 0 bases from J, with 26 bases between. CDR3 length: 19 amino acids. Germline V CDR1 and CDR2: SGHNT, YENEEA. The CDR3 DNA is TGTGCCAGCAGCGACGGGCTGGGCTCACAGGGTTCTATCTCCTACGAGCAGTACTTC. It codes for CASSDGLGSQGSISYEQYF.

This clone was counted a single time. The chain recombines TRBV21-1 with TRBJ1-6. TRBV21-1 is assigned pseudogene status. CDR3 length: 15 residues. Here the CDR3 reads CASSTGGLTGSPLHF. CDR3 DNA sequence: TGTGCCAGCAGCACCGGGGGGCTCACGGGTTCACCCCTCCACTTT.

The chain combines TRBV6-6 with TRBJ2-7, with unresolved D. V shed 5 bases and J shed 6 bases, with 8 bases lying between them. CDR1 MNHNY and CDR2 SVGAGI come from the germline V gene (reference sequence). CDR3 length equals 11 residues. CDR3 bases: TGTGCCAGCAGTCCCTTTAGCGAGCAGTACTTC. It translates to CASSPFSEQYF.